Included here is one TCR beta chain sequence, with context. The antigen is not known. As the method of synthesis, 5'RACE template switching with UMIs yielded TCR beta cDNA. For each CDR3 protein, TCRdb gives one entry from its re-call of the 5' RACE reads, without DNA. This specimen shows about 460,000 distinct CDR3 sequences; the ten leading clones hold more than 1.4%. This specimen belongs to a study of T cells expressing NK-cell markers. Study background: Among eight sequenced donors, seven carried HCMV seropositivity while one was seronegative. General study points: These clonotypes, the leaders elsewhere, also led the CD3+CD56-NKG2C+ fraction in four donors. NKG2C+ dominant clonotype frequencies in several donors were about 1.0-8% of CD8+ T cells.

The sequenced sample consisted of blood T cells: a sorted CD56 or NKG2C T cell subset, CD4+ or CD8+ T cells, or bulk PBMC T cells (not recorded which). The TCR was taken from a woman aged 45 to 65 in good health.

This CDR3 is CSVEIKQGSEAFF. V gene TRBV29-1 combines with J gene TRBJ1-1; TCRdb picks TRBD1, but there is no DNA to check that call. CDR1 is SQVTM, CDR2 ANQGSEA, per germline. This CDR3 has 13 residues.